This paragraph covers one TCR beta chain sequence. Its matching antigen is unknown. With 5 bases removed from V and 5 bases from J, the gap between germline ends came to 13 bases. The V gene's germline CDR1 is SGHTA and CDR2 FQGNSA. The CDR3 loop spans 13 amino acids. This sample is part of a study of T cells after yellow fever vaccination. Study observations and caveats: Subsequent booster samples again held most clones from primary vaccination (roughly 95% CD4, 85% to 90% CD8).

Synthesis of TCR cDNA relied on 5'RACE template switching, which attached a universal primer site and UMIs. In TCRdb, the 5' RACE reads were re-called with MiXCR into one record per CDR3 protein. Among under 250,000 distinct CDR3 sequences listed, about 7% were seen once. Sequencing used CD4+ T cells sorted from PBMCs, obtained 15 days after the yellow fever booster vaccination. The genes are TRBV7-2 and TRBJ2-7, with unresolved D. The origin of this receptor is a man aged 25 to 40 who received the YFV17D yellow fever vaccine. CDR3 DNA sequence: TGTGCCAGCAGCCTGGCCCCCCGCGACGAGCAGTACTTC. This translates into CASSLAPRDEQYF.